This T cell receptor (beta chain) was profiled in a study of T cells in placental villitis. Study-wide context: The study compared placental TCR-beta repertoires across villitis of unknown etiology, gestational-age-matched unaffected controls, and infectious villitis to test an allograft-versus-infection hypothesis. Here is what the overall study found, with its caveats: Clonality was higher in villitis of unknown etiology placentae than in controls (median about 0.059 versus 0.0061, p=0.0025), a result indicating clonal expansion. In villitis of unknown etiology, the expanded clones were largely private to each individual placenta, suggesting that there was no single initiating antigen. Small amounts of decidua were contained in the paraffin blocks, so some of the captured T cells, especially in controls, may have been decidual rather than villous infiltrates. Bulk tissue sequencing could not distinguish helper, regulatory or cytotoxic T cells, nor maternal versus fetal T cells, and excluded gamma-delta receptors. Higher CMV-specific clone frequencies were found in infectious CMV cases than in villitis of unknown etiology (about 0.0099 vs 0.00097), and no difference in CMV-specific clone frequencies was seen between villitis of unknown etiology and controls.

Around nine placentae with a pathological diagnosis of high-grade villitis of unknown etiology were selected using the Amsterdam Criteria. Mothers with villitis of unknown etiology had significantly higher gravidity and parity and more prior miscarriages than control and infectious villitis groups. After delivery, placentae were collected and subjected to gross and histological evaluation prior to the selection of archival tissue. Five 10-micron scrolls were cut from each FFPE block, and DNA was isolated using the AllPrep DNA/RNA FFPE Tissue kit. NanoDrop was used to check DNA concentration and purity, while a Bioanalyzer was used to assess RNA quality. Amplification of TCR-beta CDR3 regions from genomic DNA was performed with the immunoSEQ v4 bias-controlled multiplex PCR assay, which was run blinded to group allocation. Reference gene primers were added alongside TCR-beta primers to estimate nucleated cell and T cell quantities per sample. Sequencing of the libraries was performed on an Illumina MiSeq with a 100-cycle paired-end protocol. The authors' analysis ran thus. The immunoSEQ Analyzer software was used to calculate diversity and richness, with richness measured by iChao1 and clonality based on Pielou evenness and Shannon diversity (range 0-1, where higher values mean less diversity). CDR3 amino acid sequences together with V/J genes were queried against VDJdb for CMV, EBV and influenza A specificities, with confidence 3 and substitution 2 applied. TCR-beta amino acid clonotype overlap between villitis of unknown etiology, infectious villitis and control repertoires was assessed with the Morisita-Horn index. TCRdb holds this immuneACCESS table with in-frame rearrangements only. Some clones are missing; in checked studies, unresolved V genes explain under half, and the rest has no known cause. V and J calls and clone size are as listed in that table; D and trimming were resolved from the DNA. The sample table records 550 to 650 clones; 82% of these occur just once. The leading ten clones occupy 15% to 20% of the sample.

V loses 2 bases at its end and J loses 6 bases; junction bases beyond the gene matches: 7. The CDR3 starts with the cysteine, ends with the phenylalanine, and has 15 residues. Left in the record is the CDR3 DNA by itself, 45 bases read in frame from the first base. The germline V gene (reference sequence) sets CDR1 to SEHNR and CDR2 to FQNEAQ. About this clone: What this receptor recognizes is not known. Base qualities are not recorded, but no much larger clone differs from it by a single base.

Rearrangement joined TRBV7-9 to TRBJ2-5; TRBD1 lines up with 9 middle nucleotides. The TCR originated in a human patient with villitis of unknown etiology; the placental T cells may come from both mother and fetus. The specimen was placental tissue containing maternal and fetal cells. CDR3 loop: CASSLTAGQGKTQYF. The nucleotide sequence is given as TGTGCCAGCAGCTTAACAGCAGGACAGGGGAAGACCCAGTACTTC.